The subject of this entry is one TCR beta chain. Its cognate antigen has yet to be identified. One end of the junction does not line up with germline, which may come from a read error. These data are taken from a study of blood T cell repertoires in COVID-19 (TCRdb year 2020). Context from the whole study: Samples covering the acute and convalescent phases of COVID-19 were provided by collaborators in the United States, Italy and Spain. The prospective study material was composed of cDNA or gDNA derived from T cells, B-cell-depleted T cells, or PBMCs. Subjects who had been exposed to COVID-19, were actively infected with it, or had recovered from it provided the deeply sampled blood TCRbeta repertoires that made up the dataset. The samples were drawn from the first 160 participants of the ongoing ImmuneRACE study and from 1,254 subjects provided by 6 global collaborators. The repertoires were released in a freely available public database meant as a resource for research on the immune response to SARS-CoV-2. Where available, HLA class I and class II types were taken from metadata supplied by the sample provider and were not determined by assay-based typing. Sample metadata almost always included a de-identified subject ID, COVID-19 status, age in years and sex. The paper as a whole reports these results and caveats: The amount of clinical and demographic metadata varied by source and participant and was provided uncurated.

TCRbeta CDR3 regions were amplified from genomic DNA by means of the immunoSEQ Assay, a bias-controlled multiplex PCR. As for how the authors treated the data: The number of nucleated cells in each sample was estimated by amplification of reference gene primers within the assay. To quantify the absolute abundance of each unique TCRbeta CDR3 rearrangement, sequence reads were collapsed and filtered. Productive Simpson clonality was computed per sample as the square root of Simpson's diversity index over productive rearrangements. TCRdb provides this immuneACCESS table in a form limited to in-frame rearrangements. Some clones are lacking; in checked studies, under half of them reflect an unresolved V gene, and why the rest are absent is not known. D and trimming come from the DNA, and the V and J calls and clone size come from that table. This sample has around 260,000 clones in its table, and around 89% of those were observed once. Of the sample, around 0.8% is held by the ten largest clones.

Collaborating institutions collected whole blood in K2EDTA tubes following their own protocols. Collaborator samples were shipped for TCRbeta analysis as frozen whole blood, isolated PBMCs, or DNA extracted from either sample type. The germline V gene (reference sequence) yields GTSNPN for CDR1 and SVGIG for CDR2. The CDR3 runs 14 amino acids, cysteine and phenylalanine included. Just the 42-base CDR3 DNA is kept, in frame starting at base 1. The receptor chain draws on TRBV30 and TRBJ2-1, with 8 bases in between that match TRBD2. This clonotype was sampled from a man aged 30 to 45 with acute or convalescent COVID-19. The source material was peripheral blood. The DNA reads as follows: TGTGCCTTGAGTAGCGGGAATTCCTACAATGAGCAGTTCTTC. This translates into CALSSGNSYNEQFF.